This TCR beta chain was captured in a study of lymphopenia after photon versus proton radiotherapy. Study observations and caveats: Photon-treated patients lost naive T cells and TCR diversity; proton-treated stayed stable. In patients who died, overall survival fell as post-nadir TCR diversity dropped more. Authors raise, but do not show, better survival with proton therapy.

A note on this clone: The antigen remains unidentified.

From germline, CDR1 is SGHTA and CDR2 FQGNSA. J was trimmed by 4 bases and V by 4 bases; bases with no gene match: 10. CDR3 length equals 16 residues. TCRdb's copy holds only in-frame clones and misses some; the assay was immunoSEQ multiplex PCR. The sample contains about 6,800 clones, around 92% of which appear only once. The chain combines TRBV7-2 with TRBJ2-1; 7 bases align to TRBD1. This TCR derives from a woman aged 45-65 years with cholangiocarcinoma. This specimen consisted of peripheral blood, obtained from a patient treated with photon-based radiotherapy. CDR3 sequence: CASSSPEGATYNEQFF. Written as DNA, the CDR3 is TGTGCCAGCAGCTCGCCAGAGGGGGCAACGTACAATGAGCAGTTCTTC.